Listed here is a single T cell receptor (beta chain). Germline V lookup: CDR1 LGHDT, CDR2 YNNKEL (reference sequence). V trimming: 3 bases; J trimming: 3 bases; junction bases outside the gene matches: 0. CDR3 length: 14 residues. In the study's own analysis: Nucleated cell number was recorded as an estimate derived from reference gene primer amplification. Measured with immunoSEQ multiplex PCR; TCRdb has only the in-frame clones, and not every one. Clone size and the V and J calls come from that table; the DNA yielded D and trimming. Among about 230,000 clones, 65% to 85% were seen once, and the ten largest hold roughly 7.9%. This sample is drawn from a study of blood T cell repertoires in COVID-19. Across the whole study: Specimens from acute and convalescent COVID-19 originated in the United States, Italy and Spain.

V and J are TRBV3-1 (or the pseudogene TRBV3-2) and TRBJ2-1, with 9 nucleotides matching TRBD2. This TCR was recovered from a woman older than 75 with acute or convalescent COVID-19. Sequencing input: peripheral blood. The CDR3 is CASSQTSGYNEQFF. CDR3 DNA sequence: TGTGCCAGCAGCCAGACTAGCGGCTACAATGAGCAGTTCTTC.